This TCR beta chain emerged from a study of T cell responses to AZD1222 COVID-19 vaccine (dated by TCRdb to about 2021). The study in broad terms: Because spike-specific TCR depth and breadth did not differ between the two schedules, AZD1222 recipients who got a second dose at roughly 4 weeks were pooled with those who got a second dose at roughly 12 weeks. TCR sequencing covered fewer than 250 trial participants: 207 given two doses of AZD1222 and 26 given two doses of MenACWY control vaccine. Trial participants were enrolled by age into 18-55, 56-69 and 70-plus year subgroups, with about 150, 28 and 57 TCR-sequenced participants respectively.

Study-level results and caveats: The 56-69-year group was small, and its depth increase did not reach significance, likely because of low power. After two AZD1222 doses, both the breadth and the depth of spike-specific TCRs were significantly higher than at day 0 and than in MenACWY recipients. The vaccine-associated CD4 TCRs covered the entire spike protein, and the dominant responses fell in regions 160-218 and 743-854. Most participants were white British and females outnumbered males, and the authors suggested that clonal diversity may have been underestimated. Only six AZD1222 recipients were SARS-CoV-2 seropositive at baseline, limiting conclusions about previously exposed vaccinees. Epitopes outside the regions mutated in the B.1.351 and B.1.1.7 variants were reportedly recognized by nearly half of the unique spike-specific TCRs. Because no day 14 peak-response samples were available, the repertoires could be characterized only after the peak T cell response.

With respect to this clone: What this receptor recognizes is not known. No quality values exist for individual bases; no much larger clone is one base distant.

The time point label on this specimen signifies: baseline before first vaccination. The vaccinee samples were drawn from two UK trials, COV001 and COV002, one of which was a single-blind randomized controlled phase 2/3 trial testing AZD1222 (ChAdOx1 nCoV-19) in healthy adults. For TCRbeta chain sequencing, PBMC samples from trial participants were taken at day 0 and at day 28 after the second dose. The CDR3 regions of human TCRbeta chains were analyzed by immunosequencing. The authors' analysis ran thus. Repertoire TCRs were checked for matches against a reference library of SARS-CoV-2-specific TCRs that had been generated using the MIRA antigen-specificity platform. Breadth was defined as the fraction of unique TCRs that were SARS-CoV-2-associated. Depth was defined as the fraction of total T cells that were SARS-CoV-2-associated. Using the MIRA data, each spike-specific TCR was mapped to the spike region that the TCR reacts to and placed in a CD4 or CD8 class. Log10-transformed breadth and depth values were compared by one-way ANOVA with Sidak's multiple comparisons tests. This immuneACCESS table, as held by TCRdb, lists in-frame sequences with V and J called but not all clones. Of the missing ones, under half trace to an unresolved V gene in checked studies; the others have no known cause. V and J calls and clone size are given by that table; D and trimming were obtained from the DNA. A total of more than 95,000 clones appear in this sample, approximately 89% of them only once. About 5.4% of the sample is held by the ten biggest clonotypes.

V is pared back by 1 base and J by 7 bases, with 22 bases lying between the germline termini. From the cysteine up to the phenylalanine, the CDR3 has a length of 17 residues. Only the CDR3 portion is preserved as DNA: 51 bases, with reading frame beginning at the first base. CDR1 is given as SGHTA and CDR2 as FQGNSA, both from the germline V gene. This TCR came from an adult in good health. Recombination connected TRBV7-2 to TRBJ1-2, with TRBD1 perhaps the D gene, on 6 matching bases. This specimen was peripheral blood, taken on day 0 of AZD1222 vaccination. CDR3 sequence: CASSLDWGPTGLRGYTF. The sequenced DNA: TGTGCCAGCAGCTTAGATTGGGGACCGACAGGTCTCCGTGGCTACACCTTC.